This T cell receptor (beta chain) was recovered during a study of blood T cell repertoires in COVID-19. Turning to the study itself: Whether acute or convalescent, the COVID-19 samples came from the United States, Italy and Spain.

Seattle cases were enrolled at active infection and followed longitudinally. In the original workflow: By means of reference gene primer amplification, nucleated cell counts were estimated. Assay used: immunoSEQ multiplex PCR; TCRdb lists only in-frame clones, some missing. V, J and clone size derive from that table, while D and trimming were established from the DNA sequence. Among about 160,000 clones listed, roughly 84% were seen once. V was trimmed by 1 base and J by 0 bases, leaving 12 bases between them. This CDR3 is built from 16 residues. The germline CDR1 and CDR2 sequences are MGHDK and SYGVNS.

The chain carries TRBV25-1 and TRBJ1-1; D possibly corresponds to TRBD1 (5 bases). The sequence was obtained from a woman aged 45-65 years with COVID-19, enrolled during active disease. The material sequenced was peripheral blood. CDR3 region: CASSESGVGVNTEAFF. CDR3 coding DNA: TGTGCCAGCAGTGAATCAGGTGTAGGGGTGAACACTGAAGCTTTCTTT.